Sequencing of this TCR beta chain was carried out in a study of OX40 agonist ivuxolimab in advanced cancers. This CDR3 has 14 amino acids. Trimming left V 10 bases short and J 3 bases short, with 18 bases between. The germline CDR1 and CDR2 sequences are LNHDA and SQIVND (reference sequence). Sequencing used immunoSEQ multiplex PCR; TCRdb keeps in-frame clones, though not all of them. The sample yields 66,000 or so clones, 85% seen once. For this clone: Its cognate antigen is unknown.

Whole-study findings and limits: Both CD4+ and CD8+ T cell populations in blood had undergone clonal expansion by week 6 at 0.1 to 3.0 mg/kg.

The chain recombines TRBV19 with TRBJ1-1, with a weak D call TRBD1 (6 bases). The sequences come from CD4+ or CD8+ T cells sorted from blood, collected in a trial of the OX40 agonist ivuxolimab. This TCR was recovered from an adult with an advanced solid tumor such as melanoma, head and neck, liver or kidney cancer. In DNA, the CDR3 is TGTGCCACCTCGTTACAGGGTATCTACACTGAAGCTTTCTTT. As protein: CATSLQGIYTEAFF.